This T cell receptor beta chain stems from a study of blood T cell repertoires in COVID-19. Measured with immunoSEQ multiplex PCR; TCRdb has only the in-frame clones, and not every one. Found here are a few hundred thousand clones, 80% to 90% of them singletons; the top ten hold 3% to 3.5%. This CDR3 region has 18 residues. V dropped 4 bases and J dropped 0 bases, with 19 bases sitting between them. Germline assignment: CDR1 MGHRA and CDR2 YSYEKL. Sample: PBMCs or T cells enriched from blood (not recorded which). The rearrangement uses TRBV4-1 and TRBJ1-3; D not certain. This clonotype was obtained from a woman between 50 and 59 years old in a cohort exposed to, infected with or recovered from COVID-19 (not recorded which). The CDR3 loop is CASSPRRSTITSGNTIYF. The CDR3 bases are TGCGCCAGCAGCCCGCGCCGGTCAACTATAACCTCTGGAAACACCATATATTTT.